This section outlines one T cell receptor beta chain sequence together with its context. The antigen remains unidentified. These data originate in a study of T cell responses to AZD1222 COVID-19 vaccine. Study-wide results and limits: The donor cohort was predominantly white British with a female majority, and clonal diversity may have been underestimated. Dominant CD4 TCR responses targeted spike regions 160-218 and 743-854.

Produced via immunoSEQ multiplex PCR; TCRdb's table is partial and in-frame only. Of roughly 77,000 clones in the sample, about 92% were seen once. This CDR3 region has 14 residues. V was clipped by 6 bases and J by 8 bases; unmatched bases: 10. CDR1 and CDR2 (germline): LGHNT, FRNRAP. This chain uses TRBV12-5 with TRBJ2-1, with TRBD1 matching 7 bases. This sequence originates from an adult who received the AZD1222 COVID-19 vaccine. Sequenced here: peripheral blood, sampled 28 days after the second AZD1222 dose. The CDR3, as DNA: TGTGCTAGTGGCCGCGGACAGGCCGCTGATGAGCAGTTCTTC. It translates to CASGRGQAADEQFF.